This T cell receptor (beta chain) was documented in a study of blood T cell repertoires in COVID-19 (dated by TCRdb to 2018 to 2020). With regard to the full study: Collaborator samples came from the United States, Italy and Spain and covered acute and convalescent phases of COVID-19. The prospective study material was composed of cDNA or gDNA derived from T cells, B-cell-depleted T cells, or PBMCs. Deeply sampled blood TCRbeta repertoires from subjects exposed to, actively infected with, or recovered from COVID-19 were included in the dataset. A freely available public database, intended as a resource for researchers studying the immune response to SARS-CoV-2, is where the repertoires were released. Samples came from the ongoing ImmuneRACE study (first 160 participants) plus 1,254 subjects from 6 global collaborators. A de-identified subject ID, COVID-19 status, age in years and sex were almost always included in the sample metadata. Where available, HLA class I and class II types were taken from metadata supplied by the sample provider and were not determined by assay-based typing.

Study-wide conclusions, independent of this receptor: The amount of clinical and demographic metadata varied by source and participant and was provided uncurated.

Trimmed from V: 4 bases; trimmed from J: 0 bases; junction bases lacking a gene match: 10. The CDR3 has 18 amino acids, counting the end cysteine and phenylalanine. The read is trimmed to its CDR3 DNA, 54 bases read in frame from base 1. CDR1 and CDR2 were assigned from the germline V gene as SGHRS and YFSETQ. Each collaborating institution followed its own protocols to collect whole blood in K2EDTA tubes. For TCRbeta analysis, collaborator samples were shipped as frozen whole blood, as isolated PBMCs, or as DNA extracted from either sample type. In regard to this clone: Its antigen is unknown. Qualities for individual bases were not recorded, and no much larger clone is one base off.

The immunoSEQ Assay, a bias-controlled multiplex PCR, was used to amplify TCRbeta CDR3 regions from genomic DNA. The study's own analysis went as follows. The number of nucleated cells in each sample was estimated by amplification of reference gene primers within the assay. To quantify the absolute abundance of each unique TCRbeta CDR3 rearrangement, sequence reads were collapsed and filtered. For each sample, productive Simpson clonality was calculated as the square root of Simpson's diversity index across productive rearrangements. Sourced from immuneACCESS, this table was stored by TCRdb with only in-frame sequences that have V and J called. A share of the clones is absent; for the studies checked, an unresolved V gene accounts for under half, and the remainder has no known explanation. That table gives V, J and clone size, and the DNA gave D and trimming. Recorded for this sample are roughly 120,000 clones; more than 80% of them occurred a single time. The ten largest clones take up around 30% of the sample.

This TCR was sampled from a man in his 70s with active or convalescent COVID-19. The chain is encoded by TRBV5-1 joined to TRBJ2-3, and TRBD2 aligns with 11 junction nucleotides. Source material: peripheral blood. The DNA sequence is as follows: TGCGCCAGCAGCCTGACTAGCGGGATGGGGGCTAGCACAGATACGCAGTATTTT. The resulting protein is CASSLTSGMGASTDTQYF.